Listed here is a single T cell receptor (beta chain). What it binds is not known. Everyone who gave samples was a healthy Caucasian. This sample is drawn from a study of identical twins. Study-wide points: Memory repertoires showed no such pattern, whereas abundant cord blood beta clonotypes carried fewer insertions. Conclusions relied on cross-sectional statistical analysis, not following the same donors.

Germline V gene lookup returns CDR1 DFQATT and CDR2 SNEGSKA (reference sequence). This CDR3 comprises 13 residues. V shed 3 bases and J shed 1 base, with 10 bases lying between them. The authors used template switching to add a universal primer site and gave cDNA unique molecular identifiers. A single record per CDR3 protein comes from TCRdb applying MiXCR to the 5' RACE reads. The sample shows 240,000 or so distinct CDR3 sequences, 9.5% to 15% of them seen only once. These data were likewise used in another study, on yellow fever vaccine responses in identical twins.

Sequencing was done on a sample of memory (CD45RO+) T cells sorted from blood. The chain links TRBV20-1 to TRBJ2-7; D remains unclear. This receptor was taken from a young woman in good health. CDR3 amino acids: CSASSYNSYEQYF. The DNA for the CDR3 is TGCAGTGCTAGCTCGTACAATTCCTACGAGCAGTACTTC.